This is a list of T cell receptor beta chains from one sample in a study of blood T cells in healthy people across ages. TCRdb fed the 5' RACE reads into MiXCR, producing one record per CDR3 protein. The sample consists of about 730,000 distinct CDR3 sequences, roughly two fifths of them appearing once. Sequenced sample: blood. The receptors derive from a woman aged 60-70 years in good health. The CDR3 runs from the conserved cysteine through the conserved F or W. Each record gives: clone size, V gene, J gene, CDR3 length, CDR3 protein. The size field is filled for only some rows; it gives once, few, many or a size class.

>few|TRBV7-3|TRBJ2-3|16
CASSYLSGGALDTQYF
>many|TRBV4-3|TRBJ2-7|14
CASSQDRGFDEQYF
>NA|TRBV27|TRBJ1-2|14
CASSRDRDLYGYTF
>few|TRBV4-1|TRBJ2-1|14
CASSQGGRASEQFF
>NA|TRBV7-9|TRBJ2-7|18
CASSFRAGTSGSSYEQYF
>NA|TRBV25-1|TRBJ2-3|15
CASSENADSTDTQYF
>NA|TRBV12-3/TRBV12-4|TRBJ2-5|13
CASTSLGPGTQYF
>NA|TRBV10-3|TRBJ2-7|14
CAIRESRQGNEQYF
>NA|TRBV19|NA|15
CASSLPGLAENEQYF
>many|TRBV7-2|TRBJ1-2|12
CASSPGGYGYTF
>NA|TRBV20-1|TRBJ2-1|17
CSARDPGLGPLYNEQFF
>NA|TRBV7-3|TRBJ2-5|15
CASSLTREGRETQYF
>NA|TRBV9|TRBJ1-2|14
CASSARTGAHGYTF
>NA|TRBV4-1|TRBJ2-3|15
CASSPGERGADTQYF
>many|TRBV5-1|TRBJ2-7|14
CASSFWQDNYEQYF
>few|TRBV5-1|TRBJ2-1|15
CASSLAHFSYNEQFF
>NA|TRBV10-3|TRBJ2-5|12
CAISYTSSEQYF
>once|TRBV2|NA|12
CASNWDAYEQYF
>once|TRBV10-3|TRBJ1-1|14
CAISEGSMNTEAFF
>NA|TRBV7-9|TRBJ2-3|13
CASSVGLTDTQYF
>few|TRBV12-3/TRBV12-4|TRBJ1-5|13
CTSRQGVGQPQHF
>NA|TRBV20-1|TRBJ2-1|14
CSARGGRTSNEQFF
>few|TRBV20-1|TRBJ2-1|12
CSAVQGLEEQFF
>once|TRBV7-8|TRBJ2-7|18
CASSAGGWTSGFSYEQYF
>few|TRBV7-7|TRBJ2-5|15
CASSSGRHAQETQYF
>few|TRBV7-3|TRBJ2-1|14
CASSFAGGSNEQFF
>NA|TRBV6-1|TRBJ2-5|15
CASRWTLPSQETQYF
>NA|TRBV24-1|TRBJ2-6|14
CATSGGSGANVLTF
>few|TRBV9|TRBJ2-3|18
CASSVDGLAGGYTDTQYF
>NA|TRBV9|TRBJ2-3|17
CASSERTSGRSSDTQYF
>NA|TRBV3-1|TRBJ1-1|13
CASSPLAGAEAFF